These T cell receptor beta chains were read from a single sample in a study of shared clonotypes between healthy human individuals. The protocol was immunoSEQ multiplex PCR, while the TCRdb copy is restricted to in-frame clones and leaves out a portion. The table records roughly 1,500,000 clones, roughly 98% of them present only once. Sample: naive CD4+ T cells sorted from blood. These receptors were taken from a man aged 25 to 40 in good health. CDR3s include the opening cysteine and the closing phenylalanine or tryptophan. Each record gives: D gene, clone size, J gene, V gene, CDR3 DNA, CDR3 protein. A D gene is named only where the DNA matches it firmly. Some rows have no size entry. The others give once, few or many, or a class for an expanded clone.

D gene: TRBD1; clone size: NA; J gene: TRBJ2-1; V gene: TRBV7-9; CDR3 DNA: TGTGCCAGCAGCTTAAATAGGGGGACAGGGGTCTATGAGCAGTTCTTC; CDR3 protein: CASSLNRGTGVYEQFF
D gene: TRBD1; clone size: NA; J gene: TRBJ2-3; V gene: TRBV18; CDR3 DNA: TGTGCCAGCTCACCTAAGCCGGGACAGGGGATAGATACGCAGTATTTT; CDR3 protein: CASSPKPGQGIDTQYF
D gene: NA; clone size: NA; J gene: TRBJ2-1; V gene: TRBV7-2; CDR3 DNA: TGTGCCAGCAGCTTAGCAGGGACTGTCCACAATGAGCAGTTCTTC; CDR3 protein: CASSLAGTVHNEQFF
D gene: TRBD2; clone size: NA; J gene: TRBJ2-1; V gene: TRBV28; CDR3 DNA: TGTGCCAGCAGTTTAGGACTAGCGGGCTACAATGAGCAGTTCTTC; CDR3 protein: CASSLGLAGYNEQFF
D gene: NA; clone size: NA; J gene: TRBJ2-5; V gene: TRBV29-1; CDR3 DNA: TGCAGCGTTGACAGGGGCATATTGGAGACCCAGTACTTC; CDR3 protein: CSVDRGILETQYF
D gene: NA; clone size: NA; J gene: TRBJ2-3; V gene: TRBV7-6; CDR3 DNA: TGTGCCAGCAGCTCCAAAAACTGGTATAGCACAGATACGCAGTATTTT; CDR3 protein: CASSSKNWYSTDTQYF
D gene: NA; clone size: once; J gene: TRBJ2-7; V gene: TRBV11-2; CDR3 DNA: TGTGCCAGCAGCTTAGATCTTAGCGGCAGGGACGAGCAGTACTTC; CDR3 protein: CASSLDLSGRDEQYF
D gene: TRBD2; clone size: NA; J gene: TRBJ2-1; V gene: TRBV11-2; CDR3 DNA: TGTGCCAGCAGCCTCCGGCTAGCGGGAGGATCCTACAATGAGCAGTTCTTC; CDR3 protein: CASSLRLAGGSYNEQFF
D gene: TRBD2; clone size: NA; J gene: TRBJ2-7; V gene: TRBV5-1; CDR3 DNA: TGCGCCAGCAGCTTGGTCCGGGCGGGAGGGTACGGCTACGAGCAGTACTTC; CDR3 protein: CASSLVRAGGYGYEQYF
D gene: TRBD2; clone size: NA; J gene: TRBJ2-7; V gene: TRBV14; CDR3 DNA: TGTGCCAGCAGCCAAGGTTGGGGACTAGCGGGAGCCCCCGGGGGCGAGCAGTACTTC; CDR3 protein: CASSQGWGLAGAPGGEQYF
D gene: NA; clone size: once; J gene: TRBJ2-3; V gene: TRBV5-5; CDR3 DNA: TGTGCCAGCAGCTTGGGGTCCGTCGGCACAGATACGCAGTATTTT; CDR3 protein: CASSLGSVGTDTQYF
D gene: NA; clone size: NA; J gene: TRBJ2-3; V gene: TRBV5-4; CDR3 DNA: TGTGCCAGCAGCTTGATAGAGACAGATACGCAGTATTTT; CDR3 protein: CASSLIETDTQYF
D gene: TRBD1; clone size: NA; J gene: TRBJ2-5; V gene: TRBV5-1; CDR3 DNA: TGCGCCAGCAGCTTGGTGGGACAGGGGGCGACGCAGTACTTC; CDR3 protein: CASSLVGQGATQYF
D gene: NA; clone size: NA; J gene: TRBJ2-2; V gene: TRBV30; CDR3 DNA: TGTGCCTCTTCGATGGGGACCAGAGAGCTGTTTTTT; CDR3 protein: CASSMGTRELFF
D gene: NA; clone size: NA; J gene: TRBJ1-5; V gene: TRBV9; CDR3 DNA: TGTGCCAGCAGCGACGGGCAAGCGCAGCCCCAGCATTTT; CDR3 protein: CASSDGQAQPQHF
D gene: NA; clone size: NA; J gene: TRBJ1-1; V gene: TRBV5-1; CDR3 DNA: TGCGCCAGCAGCCCGGCTCCGGTAGGGTACGAGGCGTGGGCTTTCTTT; CDR3 protein: CASSPAPVGYEAWAFF
D gene: NA; clone size: NA; J gene: TRBJ1-1; V gene: TRBV19; CDR3 DNA: TGTGCCAGTAGTATTCGACAGTTGGGCACTGAAGCTTTCTTT; CDR3 protein: CASSIRQLGTEAFF
D gene: TRBD2; clone size: NA; J gene: TRBJ2-1; V gene: TRBV19; CDR3 DNA: TGTGCCAGTAGTATTGGGACTAGCGGAAACTACAATGAGCAGTTCTTC; CDR3 protein: CASSIGTSGNYNEQFF
D gene: NA; clone size: NA; J gene: TRBJ1-5; V gene: TRBV5-6; CDR3 DNA: TGTGCCAGCAGCCTTGGGGATCAGCCCCAGCATTTT; CDR3 protein: CASSLGDQPQHF
D gene: TRBD1; clone size: once; J gene: TRBJ2-2; V gene: TRBV2; CDR3 DNA: TGTGCCAGCAGTTTACAGGGGGCCTTGAACACCGGGGAGCTGTTTTTT; CDR3 protein: CASSLQGALNTGELFF
D gene: NA; clone size: NA; J gene: TRBJ2-2; V gene: TRBV9; CDR3 DNA: TGTGCCAGCAGCCCGGGAAGGGGTAGGACCGGGGAGCTGTTTTTT; CDR3 protein: CASSPGRGRTGELFF
D gene: NA; clone size: NA; J gene: TRBJ1-1; V gene: TRBV25-1; CDR3 DNA: TGTGCCAGCAGCCGACGACAGAACACTGAAGCTTTCTTT; CDR3 protein: CASSRRQNTEAFF
D gene: TRBD2; clone size: NA; J gene: TRBJ2-3; V gene: TRBV11-2; CDR3 DNA: TGTGCCAGCAGCTTAGAGGCGGGAGTTAGGACAGATACGCAGTATTTT; CDR3 protein: CASSLEAGVRTDTQYF
D gene: NA; clone size: NA; J gene: TRBJ2-7; V gene: TRBV4-1; CDR3 DNA: TGCGCCAGCAGCCAGGCTTCAGGACAAATATCCTACGAGCAGTACTTC; CDR3 protein: CASSQASGQISYEQYF
D gene: NA; clone size: NA; J gene: TRBJ2-7; V gene: TRBV18; CDR3 DNA: TGTGCCAGCTCACCAGACAGTGACGAGCAGTACTTC; CDR3 protein: CASSPDSDEQYF
D gene: NA; clone size: NA; J gene: TRBJ2-7; V gene: TRBV6-1; CDR3 DNA: TGTGCCAGCCGCGCCCGGAGCTACGAGCAGTACTTC; CDR3 protein: CASRARSYEQYF
D gene: NA; clone size: NA; J gene: TRBJ2-7; V gene: TRBV5-1; CDR3 DNA: TGCGCCAGCAGCTTGGCCTGGGGATCCCCCGCCGAGCAGTACTTC; CDR3 protein: CASSLAWGSPAEQYF
D gene: NA; clone size: NA; J gene: TRBJ1-5; V gene: TRBV6-5; CDR3 DNA: TGTGCCAGCAGGGAGAGGGGCCAGCCCCAGCATTTT; CDR3 protein: CASRERGQPQHF
D gene: NA; clone size: NA; J gene: TRBJ2-3; V gene: TRBV5-1; CDR3 DNA: TGCGCCAGCAGCCCGGACAGAGGCACAGATACGCAGTATTTT; CDR3 protein: CASSPDRGTDTQYF
D gene: NA; clone size: NA; J gene: TRBJ1-1; V gene: TRBV10-3; CDR3 DNA: TGTGCCATCAGCGACAGAATGAACACTGAAGCTTTCTTT; CDR3 protein: CAISDRMNTEAFF
D gene: NA; clone size: NA; J gene: TRBJ2-5; V gene: TRBV18; CDR3 DNA: TGTGCCAGCTCACCGCGTAGGACCGACCAAGAGACCCAGTACTTC; CDR3 protein: CASSPRRTDQETQYF
D gene: NA; clone size: NA; J gene: TRBJ2-5; V gene: TRBV5-1; CDR3 DNA: TGCGCCAGCAGCTTGGTGTCCCAAGAGACCCAGTACTTC; CDR3 protein: CASSLVSQETQYF
D gene: TRBD2; clone size: NA; J gene: TRBJ2-3; V gene: TRBV7-9; CDR3 DNA: TGTGCCAGCAGCTTATCCGCGGGAGGAGATACGCAGTATTTT; CDR3 protein: CASSLSAGGDTQYF
D gene: NA; clone size: once; J gene: TRBJ2-3; V gene: TRBV10-3; CDR3 DNA: TGTGCCACCCGATCCAGCCTGAGCGCAGATACGCAGTATTTT; CDR3 protein: CATRSSLSADTQYF
D gene: NA; clone size: NA; J gene: TRBJ1-1; V gene: TRBV21-1; CDR3 DNA: TGTGCCAGCAGCACGGGGAGGAGGGTTGCGGTGAACACTGAAGCTTTCTTT; CDR3 protein: CASSTGRRVAVNTEAFF
D gene: NA; clone size: NA; J gene: TRBJ2-3; V gene: TRBV5-5; CDR3 DNA: TGTGCCAGCAGCTTTGGTTGGGGGCGGTCCGCAGATACGCAGTATTTT; CDR3 protein: CASSFGWGRSADTQYF
D gene: TRBD1; clone size: NA; J gene: TRBJ2-5; V gene: TRBV18; CDR3 DNA: TGTGCCAGCTCACCCAGGTGGACAGGGACCGCCCAAGAGACCCAGTACTTC; CDR3 protein: CASSPRWTGTAQETQYF
D gene: TRBD2; clone size: NA; J gene: TRBJ2-3; V gene: TRBV5-5; CDR3 DNA: TGTGCCAGCAGCTTAGGAAAAGCGGGACCTAGCACAGATACGCAGTATTTT; CDR3 protein: CASSLGKAGPSTDTQYF
D gene: TRBD1; clone size: NA; J gene: TRBJ2-7; V gene: TRBV11-3; CDR3 DNA: TGTGCCAGCAGCTTAGGGACAGGGCCCTACGAGCAGTACTTC; CDR3 protein: CASSLGTGPYEQYF
D gene: TRBD1; clone size: NA; J gene: TRBJ2-2; V gene: TRBV9; CDR3 DNA: TGTGCCAGCAGCGCTAACAGGGGACATTCCAACACCGGGGAGCTGTTTTTT; CDR3 protein: CASSANRGHSNTGELFF
D gene: NA; clone size: NA; J gene: TRBJ1-1; V gene: TRBV12-2; CDR3 DNA: TGTGCAAGTCGCTTAGCCAAGACAGGGAACACTGAAGCTTTCTTT; CDR3 protein: CASRLAKTGNTEAFF
D gene: TRBD2; clone size: NA; J gene: TRBJ2-1; V gene: TRBV12-5; CDR3 DNA: TGTGCTAGTGGTTTGGTATTGGCGGGAGGGCCGAACAATGAGCAGTTCTTC; CDR3 protein: CASGLVLAGGPNNEQFF
D gene: TRBD2; clone size: NA; J gene: TRBJ2-1; V gene: TRBV18; CDR3 DNA: TGTGCCAGCTCACCACGAGCGGGACTAGCGTATAATGAGCAGTTCTTC; CDR3 protein: CASSPRAGLAYNEQFF
D gene: NA; clone size: NA; J gene: TRBJ2-7; V gene: TRBV14; CDR3 DNA: TGTGCCAGCAGCCAGTCGAATCCCGGGAGAAACTACGAGCAGTACTTC; CDR3 protein: CASSQSNPGRNYEQYF
D gene: TRBD1; clone size: NA; J gene: TRBJ1-1; V gene: TRBV7-2; CDR3 DNA: TGTGCCAGCAGCCCAAGACAGGGGGGTGAAGCTTTCTTT; CDR3 protein: CASSPRQGGEAFF
D gene: NA; clone size: NA; J gene: TRBJ1-1; V gene: TRBV7-9; CDR3 DNA: TGTGCCAGCAGCTTAGCGCCGGGTGGGACTGAAGCTTTCTTT; CDR3 protein: CASSLAPGGTEAFF
D gene: TRBD2; clone size: NA; J gene: TRBJ2-3; V gene: TRBV4-3; CDR3 DNA: TGCGCCAGCAGCCCTTTCGGACTAGCGGGAGGGCACGATACGCAGTATTTT; CDR3 protein: CASSPFGLAGGHDTQYF
D gene: NA; clone size: NA; J gene: TRBJ2-2; V gene: TRBV11-3; CDR3 DNA: TGTGCCAGCAGCTTAGGGAGGTTGGGAGAGGGGGACACCGGGGAGCTGTTTTTT; CDR3 protein: CASSLGRLGEGDTGELFF
D gene: NA; clone size: NA; J gene: TRBJ2-5; V gene: TRBV15; CDR3 DNA: TGTGCCACCAGCTTGGGTGGAGGGGTGGGAGGTGAGACCCAGTACTTC; CDR3 protein: CATSLGGGVGGETQYF
D gene: TRBD2; clone size: NA; J gene: TRBJ2-7; V gene: TRBV29-1; CDR3 DNA: TGCAGCGCCTCATACGTAGCACTAGCGGAGGTGGGCTCCTACGAGCAGTACTTC; CDR3 protein: CSASYVALAEVGSYEQYF
D gene: NA; clone size: NA; J gene: TRBJ1-4; V gene: TRBV28; CDR3 DNA: TGTGCCAGCAATGCGGCGGGGAGGGTTGGGGAAAAACTGTTTTTT; CDR3 protein: CASNAAGRVGEKLFF
D gene: TRBD1; clone size: NA; J gene: TRBJ2-3; V gene: TRBV10-3; CDR3 DNA: TGTGCCAGCGAAACTGGGACAGGAGATTCACCTACGCAGTATTTT; CDR3 protein: CASETGTGDSPTQYF
D gene: TRBD2; clone size: NA; J gene: TRBJ2-3; V gene: TRBV18; CDR3 DNA: TGTGCCAGCTCATCCCTACCGGGACTAGCGGGTCCCCTCGGCACAGATACGCAGTATTTT; CDR3 protein: CASSSLPGLAGPLGTDTQYF
D gene: NA; clone size: NA; J gene: TRBJ2-7; V gene: TRBV11-2; CDR3 DNA: TGTGCCAGCAGCTTAGCTCGCGCTTTCGAGCAGTACTTC; CDR3 protein: CASSLARAFEQYF